This TCR beta chain was captured in a study of shared clonotypes between healthy human individuals. Here immunoSEQ multiplex PCR was the method, and the copy in TCRdb shows in-frame clones only, minus some. The table has roughly 2.5 million clones, over 85% seen once. All donors qualified as healthy HIV-negative adults and had experienced no recent acute infections or vaccinations. Notes on this clone: The antigen remains unidentified.

Trimming shortened V by 5 bases and J by 8 bases, and 15 bases separated the two germline ends. This CDR3 has 13 amino acids. Germline values: CDR1 MNHEY, CDR2 SMNVEV (reference sequence). Study-wide findings and caveats: Generation probabilities were higher for clonotypes shared across all four sorted-subset donors than for unshared ones. Generally, naive subsets came out with larger estimated richness than memory subsets.

Sequenced: naive CD4+ T cells sorted from blood. Subset defined: CD45RA+ positively selected. The sequence derives from a man aged 18 to 35 in good health. The chain has TRBV27 and TRBJ1-1; the D gene is possibly TRBD1 (6 bases). CDR3 protein: CASSPSPGHEAFF. CDR3 coding DNA: TGTGCCAGCAGTCCAAGCCCGGGACACGAAGCTTTCTTT.